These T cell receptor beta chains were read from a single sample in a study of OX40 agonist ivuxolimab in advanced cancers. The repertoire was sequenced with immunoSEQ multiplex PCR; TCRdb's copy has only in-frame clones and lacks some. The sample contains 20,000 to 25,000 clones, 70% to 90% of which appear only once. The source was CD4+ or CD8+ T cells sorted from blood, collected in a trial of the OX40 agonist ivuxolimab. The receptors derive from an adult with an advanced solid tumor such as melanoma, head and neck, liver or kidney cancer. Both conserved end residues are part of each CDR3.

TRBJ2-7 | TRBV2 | CASSPGTYEQYF
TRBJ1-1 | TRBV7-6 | CASSLADSEATEAFF
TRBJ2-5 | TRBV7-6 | CASSLLESGRPPETQYF
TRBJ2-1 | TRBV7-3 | CASSLGYNEQFF
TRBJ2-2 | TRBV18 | CASSPKNTGELFF
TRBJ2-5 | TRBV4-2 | CASSQGPPARDFAKETQYF
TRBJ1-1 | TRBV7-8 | CASSFLGARNTEAFF
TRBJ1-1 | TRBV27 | CASSPLGGEEAPFQAFF
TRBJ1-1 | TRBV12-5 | CASGLVRADNLPSTEAFF
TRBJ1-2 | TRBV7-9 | CASSLVEARRDRGPGYTF
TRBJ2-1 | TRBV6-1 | CASREGTGKSHEQFF